This TCR beta chain emerged from a study of blood T cells in healthy people across ages. Broader study findings: Naive CD4+ cells and diversity were both higher in long-lived donors than in aged donors. Bulk PBMC profiling left naive and antigen-experienced comparisons inconclusive.

A second PCR of roughly 6 to 12 cycles used a sample-barcoded 5' primer and a J-beta primer mix. TCRdb passed the 5' RACE reads through MiXCR, listing each CDR3 protein once. The data show 800,000 to 950,000 distinct CDR3 sequences, about 27% seen once. For this clonotype: Its antigen is currently unknown. A junction end diverges from the germline sequence, so it may reflect a read error.

The same specimen was also included in a second study, on T cells of mothers and their children. As that report states: Reads obtained per mother exceeded 8 million TCR beta CDR3 reads, with 2.5 million to 3.5 million obtained per child.

Specimen: blood. The source of this sequence is a woman aged 40 to 55 in good health.

Written as DNA, the CDR3 is TGTGTCAGCAGCGCCACAGGGCTCCTTAATGAAAAACTGTTTTTT. This codes for CVSSATGLLNEKLFF. The genes are TRBV9 and TRBJ1-4, with D perhaps matching TRBD1 (6 bases). Germline V CDR1 and CDR2: SGDLS, YYNGEE. This CDR3 comprises 15 residues.